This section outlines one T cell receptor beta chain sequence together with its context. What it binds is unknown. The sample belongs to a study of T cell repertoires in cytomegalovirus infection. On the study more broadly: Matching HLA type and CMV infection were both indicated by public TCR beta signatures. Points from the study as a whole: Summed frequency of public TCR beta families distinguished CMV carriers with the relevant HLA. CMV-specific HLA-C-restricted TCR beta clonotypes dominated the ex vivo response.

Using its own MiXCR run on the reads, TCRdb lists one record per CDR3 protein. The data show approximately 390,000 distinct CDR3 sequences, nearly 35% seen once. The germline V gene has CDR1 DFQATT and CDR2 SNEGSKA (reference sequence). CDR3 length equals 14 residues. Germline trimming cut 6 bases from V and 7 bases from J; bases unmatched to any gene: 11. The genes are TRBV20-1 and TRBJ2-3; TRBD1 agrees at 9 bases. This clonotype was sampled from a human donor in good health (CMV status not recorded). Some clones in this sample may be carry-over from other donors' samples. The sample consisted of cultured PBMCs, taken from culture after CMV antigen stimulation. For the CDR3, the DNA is TGCAGTGCGGCGCAGGGGACAGGGAAAAATACGCAGTATTTT. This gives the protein CSAAQGTGKNTQYF.